This T cell receptor beta chain was found in a study of shared clonotypes between healthy human individuals. General study findings and limits: Depth was large, yet rarefaction showed that sorted-subset sequencing was incomplete. Sharing across four donors was highest in naive CD4 (approximately 5%) and lowest in memory CD8 (0.4%). Genetic and exposure-history diversity was limited by the small donor number.

Per the germline V gene, CDR1 is KGHSH and CDR2 is LQKENI. This CDR3 has 14 amino acids. The ends were cut back, 3 bases at V and 0 bases at J, with 8 bases in the middle. This clone was counted a single time. Its target is not known. Deep-level settings were used for running the assay. The method was immunoSEQ multiplex PCR; TCRdb's version includes in-frame clones alone and lacks a portion of them. The sample lists 700,000 or so clones, about three quarters occurring once. This TCR came from a woman in her 30s in good health. This chain joins TRBV18 and TRBJ2-5; D remains ambiguous. Sequencing input: memory CD4+ T cells sorted from blood. The subset is: CD45RA-negative fraction. The DNA for the CDR3 is TGTGCCAGCTCACCGGTTACCGACCAAGAGACCCAGTACTTC. Translation: CASSPVTDQETQYF.